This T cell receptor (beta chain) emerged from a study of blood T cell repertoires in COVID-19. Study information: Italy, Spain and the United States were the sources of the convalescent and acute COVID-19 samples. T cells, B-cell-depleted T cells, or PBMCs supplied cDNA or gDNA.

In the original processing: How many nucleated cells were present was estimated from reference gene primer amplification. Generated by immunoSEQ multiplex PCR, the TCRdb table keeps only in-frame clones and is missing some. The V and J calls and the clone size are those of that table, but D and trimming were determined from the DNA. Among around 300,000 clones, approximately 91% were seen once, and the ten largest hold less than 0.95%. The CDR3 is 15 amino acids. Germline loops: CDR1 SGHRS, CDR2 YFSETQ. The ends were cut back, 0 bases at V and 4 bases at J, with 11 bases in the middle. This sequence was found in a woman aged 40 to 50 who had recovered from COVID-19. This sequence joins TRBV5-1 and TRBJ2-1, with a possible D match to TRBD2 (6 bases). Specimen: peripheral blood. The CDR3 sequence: CASSLEGGAYNEQFF. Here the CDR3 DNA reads TGCGCCAGCAGCTTGGAAGGCGGGGCTTACAATGAGCAGTTCTTC.